These 30 T cell receptor beta chains share one sample of origin, sequenced in a study of regulatory dendritic cells for organ transplantation. TCRdb's table, derived via immunoSEQ multiplex PCR, lists solely in-frame clones and lacks some. The data show tens of thousands of clones, approximately 80% seen once. Specimen: naive CD4+ T cells from blood. Noted subset: CD45RA+ naive T cells. These receptors all stem from a human donor in good health.

The chain is built from TRBV5-1 and TRBJ2-1; no clear D gene. CDR3 size: 12 residues. The germline V gene encodes CDR1 SGHRS and CDR2 YFSETQ. The germline V and J ends were trimmed by 4 bases and 6 bases, with 8 bases remaining between them. DNA of the CDR3: TGCGCCAGCAGCGACCCTAGCAATGAGCAGTTCTTC. Protein sequence: CASSDPSNEQFF.

The CDR3 is CASSFEGQGNEKLFF. The DNA of the CDR3 is TGCGCCAGCAGCTTCGAAGGACAGGGAAATGAAAAACTGTTTTTT. The rearrangement uses TRBV5-1 and TRBJ1-4; 8 nucleotides line up with TRBD1. The germline CDR1 and CDR2 sequences are SGHRS and YFSETQ. With 2 bases clipped from V and 5 bases from J, the junction kept 5 bases outside the gene matches. The CDR3 extends over 15 amino acids.

A remark on this clone: Mismatch with germline at one junction end may stem from a read error. As DNA, the CDR3 is TGCGCCGGCAGCTTGGGCAGGGAGGGTTCACCCCTCCACTTT. Its translation is CAGSLGREGSPLHF. V gene TRBV5-1 combines with J gene TRBJ1-6; possible D gene TRBD1, 5 bases. Germline V gene data show CDR1 as SGHRS and CDR2 as YFSETQ. This CDR3 region has 14 residues. Based on the CDR3 plus reference TRBV5-1 and TRBJ1-6, the full variable domain is KAGVTQTPRYLIKTRGQQVTLSCSPISGHRSVSWYQQTPGQGLQFLFEYFSETQRNKGNFPGRFSGRQFSNSRSEMNVSTLELGDSALYLCAGSLGREGSPLHFGNGTRLTVT.

This clone came up a few times. CDR3: CASSILAGYSPLHF. The CDR3 nucleotides are TGTGCCAGTAGTATTTTGGCAGGCTATTCACCCCTCCACTTT. The V and J genes are TRBV19 and TRBJ1-6; D gene ambiguous. The CDR3 has 14 residues. Germline V gives CDR1 LNHDA, CDR2 SQIVND (reference sequence). V lost 3 bases and J 8 bases, leaving 11 bases between the germline ends.

The gene calls are TRBV5-4 and TRBJ1-2; 7 bases are shared with TRBD1. This CDR3 has 15 residues. The V gene end was trimmed by 4 bases and the J gene end by 8 bases; junction bases not matched to a gene: 14. Per germline, CDR1 SGHNT and CDR2 YYREEE (reference sequence). The CDR3 bases are TGTGCCAGCAGCCTAAGACAGGGCGATCCGCGAGGCTACACCTTC. This encodes CASSLRQGDPRGYTF.

The DNA of the CDR3 is TGTGCCAGCATAGGTGAAGGGGGCGGGGAGCTGTTTTTT. Protein sequence: CASIGEGGGELFF. This chain joins TRBV2 and TRBJ2-2, with D possibly TRBD1 on 6 matching bases. The CDR3 has 13 residues. The germline V gene has CDR1 SNHLY and CDR2 FYNNEI. V lost 7 bases and J 7 bases, leaving 13 bases between the germline ends.

The gene calls are TRBV18 and TRBJ2-3, with D possibly matching TRBD2 (5 bases). This CDR3 contains 15 residues. Trimming shortened V by 3 bases and J by 0 bases, and 10 bases separated the two germline ends. The V gene's germline CDR1 is KGHSH and CDR2 LQKENI. The CDR3 here is CASSPDYLSTDTQYF. The DNA of the CDR3 is TGTGCCAGCTCACCCGACTACCTGAGCACAGATACGCAGTATTTT.

Written as DNA, the CDR3 is TGTGCCAGCAGCCCCGGACAGGGCACCAATGAAAAACTGTTTTTT. This gives the protein CASSPGQGTNEKLFF. The chain employs TRBV7-9 and TRBJ1-4; 8 bases are a match to TRBD1. V shed 5 bases and J 5 bases; nucleotides not matched to a gene: 7. This CDR3 is 15 amino acids long. In germline, CDR1 is SEHNR, CDR2 FQNEAQ (reference sequence).

This chain uses TRBV6-5 with TRBJ2-3; no clear D gene. Trimming pared 6 bases from V and 3 bases from J, leaving 10 bases between. CDR3 length equals 13 residues. Germline CDR1 is MNHEY and CDR2 is SVGAGI. The CDR3 nucleotides are TGTGCCAGCAGCCTAGAACTTACAGATACGCAGTATTTT. Its translation is CASSLELTDTQYF.

V and J are TRBV18 and TRBJ1-1, with 7 bases aligning to TRBD1. Germline assignment: CDR1 KGHSH and CDR2 LQKENI. CDR3 length equals 16 residues. V lost 3 bases and J lost 2; bases outside the gene matches: 9. Here the CDR3 DNA reads TGTGCCAGCTCACCCGCCCCGGGACAGTCTAACACTGAAGCTTTCTTT. It is translated as CASSPAPGQSNTEAFF.

The chain has TRBV6-5 and TRBJ2-4; possible D gene TRBD1, 5 bases. Germline loops: CDR1 MNHEY, CDR2 SVGAGI. The length of the CDR3 is 16 residues. V lost 0 bases, J lost 1 base, and 10 bases lay in between. DNA of the CDR3: TGTGCCAGCAGTTACTCTCACCAGGGCGCCAAAAACATTCAGTACTTC. It specifies CASSYSHQGAKNIQYF.

This chain uses TRBV5-8 with TRBJ1-1; tentative D call: TRBD1 (5 bases). V was pared by 0 bases and J by 0 bases, with 6 bases between. Germline V gene lookup returns CDR1 SGHTS and CDR2 YDEGEE. The CDR3 totals 14 residues. The CDR3 DNA reads as TGTGCCAGCAGCTTGGGACAGATGAACACTGAAGCTTTCTTT. Its protein is CASSLGQMNTEAFF.

The chain uses TRBV5-1 and TRBJ1-2; 12 nucleotides align to TRBD1. The V gene end was trimmed by 0 bases and the J gene end by 2 bases; junction bases not matched to a gene: 5. Per the germline V gene, CDR1 is SGHRS and CDR2 is YFSETQ. The CDR3 has 17 amino acids. CDR3 sequence: CASSLGGTGGSNYGYTF. CDR3 nucleotides: TGCGCCAGCAGCTTGGGCGGGACAGGGGGCTCAAACTATGGCTACACCTTC.

The chain links TRBV5-4 to TRBJ1-1; D is unclear. V lost 3 bases to trimming and J lost 4 bases, with 13 bases between them. CDR1 SGHNT and CDR2 YYREEE come from the germline V gene (reference sequence). This CDR3 comprises 14 residues. CDR3 nucleotides: TGTGCCAGCAGCTCAAGCGGAGGGCCCACTGAAGCTTTCTTT. The encoded protein is CASSSSGGPTEAFF.

The rearrangement links TRBV7-6 to TRBJ2-7, with 12 bases identical to TRBD2. V shed 5 bases, J shed 4 bases, and the junction held 3 bases outside the gene matches. Germline V gene sequence: CDR1 SGHVS, CDR2 FNYEAQ. CDR3 length: 14 amino acids. The CDR3 loop reads CASSRTSGVYEQYF. In nucleotides, the CDR3 is TGTGCCAGCAGCCGGACTAGCGGGGTTTACGAGCAGTACTTC. The full variable domain, rest sourced from reference TRBV7-6 and TRBJ2-7, is GAGVSQSPRYKVTKRGQDVALRCDPISGHVSLYWYRQALGQGPEFLTYFNYEAQQDKSGLPNDRFSAERPEGSISTLTIQRTEQRDSAMYRCASSRTSGVYEQYFGPGTRLTVT.

This clone was counted a few times. The rearrangement joins TRBV29-1 to TRBJ1-4; 7 bases are a match to TRBD1. The CDR3 totals 13 residues. Unmatched junction bases numbered 3, after V lost 3 bases and J lost 5 bases. Per the germline V gene, CDR1 is SQVTM and CDR2 is ANQGSEA. The CDR3 DNA follows: TGCAGCGTTGAGGCCAGGGGGAATGAAAAACTGTTTTTT. It specifies CSVEARGNEKLFF.

The rearrangement uses TRBV6-1 and TRBJ1-5, with TRBD1 matching 7 bases. After removal of 6 bases from V and 4 bases from J, the junction contained 9 bases not matched to a gene. The CDR3 has 15 amino acids. The germline V gene encodes CDR1 MNHNS and CDR2 SASEGT. CDR3 nucleotides: TGTGCCAGCAGCGTGGGACAGCGTCTTAATCAGCCCCAGCATTTT. Translating gives CASSVGQRLNQPQHF.

This rearrangement joins TRBV28 to TRBJ1-1; possibly TRBD1 for D (5 bases). This CDR3 has 15 residues. Trimming shortened V by 8 bases and J by 3 bases, and 19 bases separated the two germline ends. CDR1 is MDHEN, CDR2 SYDVKM, per germline. The CDR3 DNA sequence: TGTGCCAGCTTGGGACTACCTTCGGGCCACACTGAAGCTTTCTTT. Its protein product is CASLGLPSGHTEAFF.

The rearrangement joins TRBV6-5 to TRBJ2-1, with TRBD1 as a possible D gene (6 bases). This CDR3 spans 15 amino acids. From germline, CDR1 is MNHEY and CDR2 SVGAGI. V was cut by 6 bases and J by 4 bases, with 16 bases left in between. CDR3 sequence: CASSPTTGPYNEQFF. The CDR3 region has the DNA TGTGCCAGCAGCCCCACGACAGGCCCTTACAATGAGCAGTTCTTC.

This chain joins TRBV5-1 and TRBJ2-7; 11 bases line up with TRBD1. CDR1 is SGHRS and CDR2 is YFSETQ in the germline V gene. The CDR3 length is 17 residues. V shed 5 bases, J shed 1 base, and the junction held 11 bases outside the gene matches. The CDR3 loop is CASRPGTGGLVSYEQYF. DNA of the CDR3: TGCGCCAGCAGACCCGGGACAGGGGGATTGGTATCCTACGAGCAGTACTTC.

The chain carries TRBV27 and TRBJ1-4, with D possibly TRBD1 on 6 matching bases. Germline V lookup: CDR1 MNHEY, CDR2 SMNVEV (reference sequence). CDR3 size: 15 residues. The V end lost 4 bases, the J end lost 6 bases, and 15 bases lay between the germline ends. Written as DNA, the CDR3 is TGTGCCAGCAGTTCGCAGGGGACGGAGTATGAAAAACTGTTTTTT. Translation: CASSSQGTEYEKLFF. The variable domain in full, with the rest retrieved from reference TRBV27 and TRBJ1-4, is EAQVTQNPRYLITVTGKKLTVTCSQNMNHEYMSWYRQDPGLGLRQIYYSMNVEVTDKGDVPEGYKVSRKEKRNFPLILESPSPNQTSLYFCASSSQGTEYEKLFFGSGTQLSVL.

V is TRBV5-1 and J is TRBJ2-3, with D tentatively TRBD1 (6 bases). Germline CDR1 and CDR2: SGHRS and YFSETQ. The CDR3 consists of 15 residues. Trimming cost V 0 bases and J 4 bases, with 12 bases left between them. CDR3 sequence: CASSLAAGDADTQYF. As DNA, the CDR3 is TGCGCCAGCAGCTTGGCGGCAGGGGACGCAGATACGCAGTATTTT.

The V call is TRBV6-1, the J call TRBJ2-7; D ambiguous. CDR3 length: 15 amino acids. CDR1 is MNHNS, CDR2 SASEGT, per germline. V dropped 0 bases and J dropped 3 bases, with 12 bases sitting between them. This CDR3 reads CASSEAPRGRYEQYF. CDR3 bases: TGTGCCAGCAGTGAAGCCCCGCGCGGCCGCTACGAGCAGTACTTC.

The chain links TRBV6-1 to TRBJ1-2, with D tentatively TRBD1 (6 bases). This CDR3 is 12 amino acids long. V was cut by 10 bases and J by 8 bases, with 17 bases left in between. The germline V gene encodes CDR1 MNHNS and CDR2 SASEGT. CDR3 DNA sequence: TGTGCCACCCAACAGGGTCAGAGGGGCTACACCTTC. It encodes CATQQGQRGYTF.

J is TRBJ2-1 and V is TRBV15; D call uncertain. This CDR3 comprises 12 residues. V gave up 2 bases and J gave up 8 bases, with 7 bases separating them. From germline, CDR1 is LNHNV and CDR2 YYDKDF (reference sequence). CDR3 bases: TGTGCCACCAGCAGACCTATGGATGAGCAGTTCTTC. This sequence encodes CATSRPMDEQFF. Variable domain in full (rest from reference TRBV15 and TRBJ2-1): DAMVIQNPRYQVTQFGKPVTLSCSQTLNHNVMYWYQQKSSQAPKLLFHYYDKDFNNEADTPDNFQSRRPNTSFCFLDIRSPGLGDTAMYLCATSRPMDEQFFGPGTRLTVL.

The J gene is TRBJ2-1, the V gene TRBV18, with TRBD1 matching over 9 bases. CDR1 KGHSH and CDR2 LQKENI come from the germline V gene. This CDR3 contains 15 residues. V was clipped by 2 bases and J by 5 bases; unmatched bases: 4. CDR3 sequence: CASSPRTGADNEQFF. The CDR3 region has the DNA TGTGCCAGCTCACCAAGGACAGGGGCGGACAATGAGCAGTTCTTC.

V and J are TRBV6-1 and TRBJ2-7; 7 nucleotides line up with TRBD2. The V and J ends lost 3 bases and 0 bases, in that order; junction bases with no gene match: 2. This CDR3 contains 14 residues. Germline values: CDR1 MNHNS, CDR2 SASEGT. The CDR3 nucleotides read TGTGCCAGCAGTGAGCAGCGGGACTCCTACGAGCAGTACTTC. It yields the protein CASSEQRDSYEQYF.

The CDR3 sequence: CASGSSWTRYNEQFF. As DNA, the CDR3 is TGTGCCAGCGGATCTTCGTGGACTCGCTACAATGAGCAGTTCTTC. The rearrangement links TRBV6-6 to TRBJ2-1; D is possibly TRBD2 (5 bases). V was pared by 8 bases and J by 3 bases, with 17 bases between. This CDR3 region has 15 residues. CDR1 and CDR2 from the germline V gene are MNHNY and SVGAGI (reference sequence).

A remark on this clone: Germline is not matched at one junction end, which may reflect a read error. Within the sample, other DNA sequences also encode this same CDR3. This chain joins TRBV6-5 and TRBJ1-1; D is unresolved. The CDR3 covers 13 residues. Germline assignment: CDR1 MNHEY and CDR2 SVGAGI. In DNA form, the CDR3 reads TGCGCCAGCAAGTTAGGAGGGAACACTGAAGCTTTCTTT. Protein: CASKLGGNTEAFF.

V is TRBV4-2 and J is TRBJ2-5; D perhaps matches TRBD2 (5 bases). This CDR3 region has 15 residues. Trimming left V 4 bases short and J 4 bases short, with 16 bases between. Per the germline V gene, CDR1 is LGHNA and CDR2 is YNFKEQ. This CDR3 reads CASSPSSANGETQYF. The CDR3 DNA reads as TGTGCCAGCAGCCCTAGCTCCGCCAATGGAGAGACCCAGTACTTC.